The T cell receptor beta chain under discussion was sequenced for a study of blood T cell repertoires in COVID-19. As for the study in general: From T cells, B-cell-depleted T cells, or PBMCs came the material, which was cDNA or gDNA.

This CDR3 has 17 residues. Seattle patients were enrolled during active infection and followed longitudinally. As processed by the authors: By means of reference gene primer amplification, nucleated cell counts were estimated. Generated by immunoSEQ multiplex PCR, the TCRdb table keeps only in-frame clones and is missing some. That table furnishes V, J and clone size, whereas the DNA furnished D and trimming. The table includes approximately 210,000 clones, 94% detected once. Sequencing used peripheral blood. This chain joins TRBV21-1 and TRBJ2-7; the table's D call TRBD2 went unverified against the DNA. TRBV21-1 constitutes a pseudogene. This clonotype was obtained from a man aged 30 to 45 with COVID-19, enrolled during active disease. The CDR3 DNA follows: TGTGCCAGCAGCAAAAAGACCGGCGGGGCCGTCCTTTACGAGCAGTACTTC. It codes for CASSKKTGGAVLYEQYF.